These T cell receptor beta chains were read from a single sample in a study of PD-1 blockade in classical Hodgkin lymphoma. Assay used: immunoSEQ multiplex PCR; TCRdb lists only in-frame clones, some missing. The table includes about 29,000 clones, about three quarters detected once. Source: peripheral blood mononuclear cells (PBMCs), taken before the second cycle of nivolumab. These receptors all stem from a human donor with classical Hodgkin lymphoma. CDR3s include the opening cysteine and the closing phenylalanine or tryptophan. The D gene is left open where the match is weak. The size field is filled for only some rows; it gives once, few, many or a size class.

- | - | TRBJ2-1 | TRBV6-5 | TGTGCCAGCAGTTACTCGACAGATATAGAGCAGTTCTTC | CASSYSTDIEQFF
few | - | TRBJ2-7 | TRBV14 | TGTGCCAGCAGCCAAGTCCGGGTGCACTTC | CASSQVRVHF
- | TRBD1 | TRBJ1-2 | TRBV18 | TGTGCCAGCTCACCGGGACAGGGGAACTATGGCTACACCTTC | CASSPGQGNYGYTF
- | TRBD1 | TRBJ2-5 | TRBV7-9 | TGTGCCAGCAGCTGGACCGGGACAGGGGGTCGGGAGACCCAGTACTTC | CASSWTGTGGRETQYF
- | - | TRBJ2-4 | TRBV2 | TGTGCCAGCAGGGACCTCTTGACTGGGGGGTACTTC | CASRDLLTGGYF
- | - | TRBJ1-1 | TRBV6-1 | TGTGCCAGCAGTGATAACAGGGCTTACACTGAAGCTTTCTTT | CASSDNRAYTEAFF
- | - | TRBJ1-1 | TRBV5-8 | TGTGCCAGCAGACCCAGGGGCGAGATGAACACTGAAGCTTTCTTT | CASRPRGEMNTEAFF
- | TRBD1 | TRBJ2-7 | TRBV28 | TGTGCCAGCAGTTTGGAAGGGGGCGAAATCTACGAGCAGTACTTC | CASSLEGGEIYEQYF
- | TRBD2 | TRBJ2-2 | TRBV6-5 | TGTGCCAGCAGGCGGGAGACTAGATCGACCGGGGAGCTGTTTTTT | CASRRETRSTGELFF
few | - | TRBJ1-6 | TRBV4-1 | TGCGCCAGCAGCCAAGGGCAGGCTAGCACCGGTCTCCACTTT | CASSQGQASTGLHF
- | TRBD2 | TRBJ2-1 | TRBV7-2 | TGTGCCAGCAGCTTAGTGCCCCTAACGGGGGGGCCAGGTGAGCAGTTCTTC | CASSLVPLTGGPGEQFF
- | - | TRBJ1-4 | TRBV7-9 | TGTGCCAGCAGCTTAGACGACTCCTGGGGAGGTGAAAAACTGTTTTTT | CASSLDDSWGGEKLFF
- | TRBD1 | TRBJ2-2 | TRBV30 | TGTGCCTGGGCGACAGGGGATCCCGGGGAGCTGTTTTTT | CAWATGDPGELFF
- | - | TRBJ2-7 | TRBV29-1 | TGCAGCGTTGAATTCAGGGGCTACGAGCAGTACTTC | CSVEFRGYEQYF
- | TRBD2 | TRBJ2-1 | TRBV7-8 | TGTGCCAGCAGCCCGGCGTGGGAGGGCGGGAGGGCCAGAGATGAGCAGTTCTTC | CASSPAWEGGRARDEQFF
- | - | TRBJ1-1 | TRBV6-6 | TGTGCCAGCAGTTACAGGGACACCCGAGAAGCTTTCTTT | CASSYRDTREAFF
- | - | TRBJ2-5 | TRBV5-1 | TGCGCCAGCAGCTTGACGGGGTTCCAAGAGACCCAGTACTTC | CASSLTGFQETQYF
- | - | TRBJ1-3 | TRBV19 | TGTGCCAGTAGTCCCAGGACCTGGCGCTCTGGAAACACCATATATTTT | CASSPRTWRSGNTIYF
few | TRBD1 | TRBJ1-2 | TRBV28 | TGTGCCAGCAGTTTGACAGCCAGGGGGAACTATGGCTACACCTTC | CASSLTARGNYGYTF
- | TRBD2 | TRBJ2-3 | TRBV4-2 | TGTGCCAGCAGCCAAGAAGGGCGGGGGGCCTCGGATACGCAGTATTTT | CASSQEGRGASDTQYF
- | - | TRBJ1-5 | TRBV7-2 | TGTGCCAGCAGCTTAGGCCCAGGCACTTACCAGCCCCAGCATTTT | CASSLGPGTYQPQHF
- | TRBD1 | TRBJ2-1 | TRBV6-1 | TGTGCCAGCAGTTCGACAGGGATCTCCTACAATGAGCAGTTCTTC | CASSSTGISYNEQFF
- | - | TRBJ1-3 | TRBV28 | TGTGCCAGCAGAACAGCTTCCTCTGGAAACACCATATATTTT | CASRTASSGNTIYF
- | - | TRBJ2-5 | TRBV7-6 | TGTGCCAGCAGCTTAGGATCAGGGCTAGAGACCCAGTACTTC | CASSLGSGLETQYF
- | TRBD1 | TRBJ1-1 | TRBV11-2 | TGTGCCAGCAGCCTGCGGACAGGTTGGGCTTTCTTT | CASSLRTGWAFF
- | - | TRBJ2-1 | TRBV7-9 | TGTGCCAGCAGCTTTGGTGTCGGGCTAGCTCCGGGCAATGAGCAGTTCTTC | CASSFGVGLAPGNEQFF
- | TRBD2 | TRBJ2-1 | TRBV14 | TGTGCCAGCAGCCCTCAGATGGGGGGGAATGAGCAGTTCTTC | CASSPQMGGNEQFF
- | - | TRBJ1-2 | TRBV9 | TGTGCCAGCAGCGTAGAGGCCACAGGGTGGGGGAGCGAGGGCTACACCTTC | CASSVEATGWGSEGYTF
medium-sized | - | TRBJ1-2 | TRBV5-1 | TGCGCCAGCAGCTGGCAGGACACTCAGAACTATGGCTACACCTTC | CASSWQDTQNYGYTF
- | - | TRBJ1-1 | TRBV6-1 | TGTGCCAGCAGTGTATCAGGGAGCTTCCTTATGAACACTGAAGCTTTCTTT | CASSVSGSFLMNTEAFF
- | - | TRBJ2-3 | TRBV4-3 | TGCGCCAGCAGCCAAGAGATGGCGGGGAGACTCCCTCAAGATACGCAGTATTTT | CASSQEMAGRLPQDTQYF
- | - | TRBJ2-7 | TRBV4-3 | TGCGCCAGCAGCCAGGGGTATCGGGTCTCCTACGAGCAGTACTTC | CASSQGYRVSYEQYF
- | - | TRBJ2-1 | TRBV5-1 | TGCGCCAGCAGCCCGGGGCAGCGGGTCTTGAGCTCCTACAATGAGCAGTTCTTC | CASSPGQRVLSSYNEQFF
- | TRBD1 | TRBJ1-2 | TRBV19 | TGTGCCTCATATGACAGGGGGGGTAACTATGGCTACACCTTC | CASYDRGGNYGYTF
- | - | TRBJ1-1 | TRBV4-2 | TGTGCCAGCAGCCAAGGAGGAGTATGGGTCACTGAAGCTTTCTTT | CASSQGGVWVTEAFF
- | - | TRBJ1-2 | TRBV6-1 | TGTGCCAGCAGAGAACTTCCAGGGCACGGCTACACCTTC | CASRELPGHGYTF
- | TRBD2 | TRBJ2-1 | TRBV2 | TGTGCCAGAGGGACTAGCGCTTACAATGAGCAGTTCTTC | CARGTSAYNEQFF
- | TRBD1 | TRBJ2-7 | TRBV5-1 | TGCGCCAGCAGCTCCACGCGAGCAGGGGGCTACGAGCAGTACTTC | CASSSTRAGGYEQYF
- | TRBD2 | TRBJ2-7 | TRBV7-2 | TGTGCCAGCAGCTTAGCGCGCGGGAGGGTCTCCTACGAGCAGTACTTC | CASSLARGRVSYEQYF
few | TRBD2 | TRBJ2-1 | TRBV7-6 | TGTGCCAGCAGCTCTAGCGGGAGCGGGAGTGAGCAGTTCTTC | CASSSSGSGSEQFF
- | - | TRBJ1-1 | TRBV6-5 | TGTGCCAGCGCTTCTCCTCAGACGGTGAACACTGAAGCTTTCTTT | CASASPQTVNTEAFF
- | TRBD1 | TRBJ2-7 | TRBV5-6 | TGTGCCAGCAGCTTGGAAGCCAGGGGGTTACTGGAGCAGTACTTC | CASSLEARGLLEQYF
- | - | TRBJ2-5 | TRBV28 | TGTGCCAGCAGTCCTTCGGGGGGCCGAGAGACCCAGTACTTC | CASSPSGGRETQYF
- | - | TRBJ1-5 | TRBV28 | TGTGCCAGCAGCCCCGAGTTGGGGCCCCAGCATTTT | CASSPELGPQHF
- | - | TRBJ1-1 | TRBV11-2 | TGTGCCAGCAGCTTTGCGAACACTGAAGCTTTCTTT | CASSFANTEAFF
once | TRBD2 | TRBJ2-3 | TRBV5-4 | TGTGCCAGCAGCTTGTGGGGACTAGCGGGAGGGTGGAGTCCTACGCAGTATTTT | CASSLWGLAGGWSPTQYF
- | - | TRBJ2-3 | TRBV11-3 | TGTGCCAGCAGCCCATCCTCTAGCACAGATACGCAGTATTTT | CASSPSSSTDTQYF
- | - | TRBJ1-5 | TRBV27 | TGTGCCAGCAGTGTAGGGCTCAATCAGCCCCAGCATTTT | CASSVGLNQPQHF
- | - | TRBJ2-3 | TRBV7-6 | TGTGCCAGCAGCTTAAAGGGGTGGGCGAACACAGATACGCAGTATTTT | CASSLKGWANTDTQYF
- | - | TRBJ1-2 | TRBV5-1 | TGCGCCAGCAGCTTGGAGGGGACCCTATCCCTCTACACCTTC | CASSLEGTLSLYTF
- | - | TRBJ2-3 | TRBV20-1 | TGCAGTGCTCCAGAGGGGTATTTT | CSAPEGYF
- | - | TRBJ2-5 | TRBV19 | TGTGCCAGTAGTTCAGGGTCCCGTCAAGAGACCCAGTACTTC | CASSSGSRQETQYF
- | - | TRBJ2-3 | TRBV28 | TGTGCCAGCAGTTTAATACAGGGACGGGCTAGCACAGATACGCAGTATTTT | CASSLIQGRASTDTQYF